The next 17 T cell receptor beta chains were all read from a single sample in a study of regulatory T cells in long-lasting Graves disease. Described time point: newly diagnosed GD, antithyroid drugs for less than 3 months. After RNA was extracted from PBMCs, the TCR library was made from it. The authors built TCR beta libraries using iRepertoire HTBI primers and Arm-PCR of CDR3 regions. TCRdb reanalysed the multiplex PCR reads using MiXCR and keeps one entry per CDR3 protein. The profile shows roughly 250,000 distinct CDR3 sequences, roughly 18% of them singletons. These same data were also listed under a study on T cells in Graves' hyperthyroidism and ophthalmopathy.

Material: peripheral blood mononuclear cells (PBMCs), obtained at new diagnosis, from a patient treated with antithyroid drugs. These TCRs come from a woman aged 25 to 39 with Graves disease.

This clonotype was found many times. V gene TRBV15 combines with J gene TRBJ2-7; D uncertain. This CDR3 is 15 amino acids long. In germline, CDR1 is LNHNV, CDR2 YYDKDF (reference sequence). The ends were cut back, 1 base at V and 0 bases at J, with 10 bases in the middle. DNA of the CDR3: TGTGCCACCAGCAGAGGGTTGCTGAGCTCCTACGAGCAGTACTTC. It is translated as CATSRGLLSSYEQYF.

This clonotype was recorded many times. The chain combines TRBV15 with TRBJ2-1; the match to TRBD2 covers 9 bases. CDR3 length equals 14 residues. J lost 3 bases, V lost 5 bases, and 2 bases had no gene match. Germline V lookup: CDR1 LNHNV, CDR2 YYDKDF (reference sequence). CDR3 loop: CATSLAGIYNEQFF. CDR3 sequence (DNA): TGTGCCACCAGCCTAGCGGGGATCTACAATGAGCAGTTCTTC.

This clonotype came up many times. The V and J genes are TRBV12-3 or TRBV12-4 and TRBJ1-4; TRBD1 might be the D (6 bases). This CDR3 comprises 14 residues. V shed 6 bases and J shed 8 bases, with 16 bases lying between them. The CDR3 protein is CASSPGGSREKLFF. The CDR3 DNA follows: TGTGCCAGCAGCCCGGGGGGCTCACGAGAAAAACTGTTTTTT.

The sample holds many counts of this clonotype. V usage is TRBV7-2 and J usage is TRBJ2-1; 12 bases agree with TRBD2. V shed 5 bases and J 7 bases; nucleotides not matched to a gene: 6. The CDR3 covers 15 residues. Germline loops: CDR1 SGHTA, CDR2 FQGNSA. This CDR3 is CASSQLAGGTNEQFF. DNA for the CDR3: TGTGCCAGCAGCCAACTAGCGGGGGGAACAAATGAGCAGTTCTTC.

In this sample, this clonotype turned up many times. An end of the junction differs from the germline gene, which may be a read error. The rearrangement links TRBV7-7 to TRBJ2-7, with 7 bases fitting TRBD1. Germline V gene data show CDR1 as SSHAT and CDR2 as FNYEAQ (reference sequence). The CDR3 contains 13 residues. The CDR3, as DNA: TGTGCTAGCAGCCGGGTTACAGGGGACGAGCAGTACTTC. It translates to CASSRVTGDEQYF.

This clonotype was picked up many times. J is TRBJ1-4 and V is TRBV7-9; 7 bases map to TRBD1. This CDR3 region has 14 residues. V shed 5 bases and J 5 bases; nucleotides not matched to a gene: 5. CDR1 and CDR2 (germline): SEHNR, FQNEAQ (reference sequence). The CDR3 bases are TGTGCCAGCAGCAGGGACAGCCTAAATGAAAAACTGTTTTTT. Amino acid sequence: CASSRDSLNEKLFF.

In its sample, this clonotype was seen a few times. The CDR3 spells CASSLESWDPQYF. The CDR3, as DNA: TGTGCCAGCAGCTTAGAAAGCTGGGATCCGCAGTATTTT. The chain combines TRBV7-2 with TRBJ2-3; D gene unclear. The germline V gene has CDR1 SGHTA and CDR2 FQGNSA. This CDR3 region has 13 residues. The V and J ends lost 1 base and 10 bases respectively, with 12 bases between them.

The chain joins TRBV19 to TRBJ1-2; unclear D gene. V lost 3 bases and J lost 4, with 9 bases in between. The CDR3 runs to 13 residues. Germline-derived CDR1 and CDR2 are LNHDA and SQIVND (reference sequence). The CDR3 protein is CASSMRGTYGYTF. Here the CDR3 DNA reads TGTGCCAGTAGTATGCGGGGAACCTATGGCTACACCTTC.

At least ten counts were recorded for this clonotype. The V gene is TRBV6-1, the J gene TRBJ1-5, with 7 bases lining up with TRBD1. Germline V gene sequence: CDR1 MNHNS, CDR2 SASEGT. This CDR3 contains 17 residues. Losses at the gene ends were 1 base for V and 0 bases for J; bases not matched to a gene: 6. Here the CDR3 DNA reads TGTGCCAGCAGTGAAGGGACAGGCCCTTATAGCAATCAGCCCCAGCATTTT. This codes for CASSEGTGPYSNQPQHF.

This chain links TRBV12-3 or TRBV12-4 with TRBJ2-3; 7 bases align to TRBD1. This CDR3 has 12 residues. V lost 8 bases and J lost 4; bases outside the gene matches: 3. The CDR3 DNA sequence: TGTGCCAGCTTAGGGGGCGCAGATACGCAGTATTTT. Translated, it gives CASLGGADTQYF.

This clonotype was counted many times. The CDR3 reads CASSGRDSKETQYF. In DNA form, the CDR3 reads TGTGCCAGCAGCGGGAGGGACTCCAAAGAGACCCAGTACTTC. V is TRBV9 and J is TRBJ2-5, with D maybe TRBD2 (6 bases). The V end lost 3 bases, the J end lost 3 bases, and 12 bases lay between the germline ends. This CDR3 is built from 14 residues. Germline CDR1 SGDLS, CDR2 YYNGEE.

This clonotype was detected only once. Germline is not matched at one junction end, which may reflect a read error. The V and J genes are TRBV12-3 or TRBV12-4 and TRBJ1-4; D possibly corresponds to TRBD1 (5 bases). This CDR3 has 16 amino acids. Written as DNA, the CDR3 is TGTGCCAGCAGTCCTGGACAAATAGGGGCTAAGGAAAAACTGTTTTTT. Protein sequence: CASSPGQIGAKEKLFF.

This clonotype appeared many times. The chain links TRBV20-1 to TRBJ2-5; TRBD1 aligns across 8 bases. The junction had 8 bases not matched to a gene; V was cut back by 6 bases and J by 5 bases. The length of the CDR3 is 13 residues. CDR1 DFQATT and CDR2 SNEGSKA come from the germline V gene (reference sequence). Here the CDR3 DNA reads TGCAGTGCCCGACAGGGGCGAGGGGAGACCCAGTACTTC. This translates into CSARQGRGETQYF.

This clonotype was seen at least ten times. Here the CDR3 reads CASSQSRSNIGNEQFF. In DNA, the CDR3 is TGCGCCAGCAGCCAATCCAGGAGCAACATAGGCAATGAGCAGTTCTTC. The J gene is TRBJ2-1, the V gene TRBV4-1; D ambiguous. Trimming left V 2 bases short and J 6 bases short, with 17 bases between. This CDR3 region has 16 residues. The germline CDR1 and CDR2 sequences are MGHRA and YSYEKL.

This clonotype came up a few times. A read error may explain this, as a much larger clone is one base away. The chain couples TRBV6-1 to TRBJ1-1, with D unclear. CDR1 is MNHNS and CDR2 is SASEGT in the germline V gene. The CDR3 length is 13 residues. The ends were cut back, 6 bases at V and 1 base at J, with 9 bases in the middle. CDR3 coding DNA: TGTGCCAGCAGCACGTCAGCGAACACTGAAGCTTTCTTT. It is translated as CASSTSANTEAFF.

This clonotype was counted at least ten times. This rearrangement joins TRBV6-1 to TRBJ2-7, with 7 positions matching TRBD2. The V and J ends lost 5 bases and 6 bases, in that order; junction bases with no gene match: 16. Per the germline V gene, CDR1 is MNHNS and CDR2 is SASEGT. This CDR3 comprises 16 residues. CDR3 nucleotides: TGTGCCAGCAGTCCCCCCAGTGGCGGGACTACAAGCGAGCAGTACTTC. Its translation: CASSPPSGGTTSEQYF.

This clonotype was detected only a few times. The chain has TRBV4-1 and TRBJ1-1; 7 nucleotides match TRBD1. CDR3 length: 15 amino acids. Unmatched junction bases numbered 12, after V lost 6 bases and J lost 5 bases. Germline CDR1 reads MGHRA; CDR2 reads YSYEKL. CDR3 sequence reads: CASRLAGTVSTEAFF. DNA of the CDR3: TGCGCCAGCAGACTAGCCGGGACAGTGAGTACTGAAGCTTTCTTT.